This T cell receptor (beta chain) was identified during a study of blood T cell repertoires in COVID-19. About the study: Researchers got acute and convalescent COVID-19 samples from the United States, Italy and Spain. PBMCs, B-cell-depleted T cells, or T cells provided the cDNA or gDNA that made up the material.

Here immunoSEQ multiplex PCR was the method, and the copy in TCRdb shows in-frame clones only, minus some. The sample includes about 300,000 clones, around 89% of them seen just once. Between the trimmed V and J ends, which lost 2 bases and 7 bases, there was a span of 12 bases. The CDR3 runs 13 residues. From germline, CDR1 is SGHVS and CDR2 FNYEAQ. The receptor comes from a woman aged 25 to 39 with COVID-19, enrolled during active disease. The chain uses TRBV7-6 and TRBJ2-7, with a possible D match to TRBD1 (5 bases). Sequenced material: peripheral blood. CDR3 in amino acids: CASSLLDSREQYF. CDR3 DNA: TGTGCCAGCAGCTTATTAGACAGCCGAGAGCAGTACTTC.